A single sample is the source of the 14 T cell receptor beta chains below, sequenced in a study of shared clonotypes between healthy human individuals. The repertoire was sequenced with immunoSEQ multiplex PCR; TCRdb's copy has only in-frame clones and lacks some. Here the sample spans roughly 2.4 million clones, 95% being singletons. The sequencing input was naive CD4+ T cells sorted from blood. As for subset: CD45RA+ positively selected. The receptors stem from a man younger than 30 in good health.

In nucleotides, the CDR3 is TGTGCCATCAGCAAGACCAGGGGCACAGATACGCAGTATTTT. This encodes CAISKTRGTDTQYF. V gene TRBV10-3 combines with J gene TRBJ2-3; D possibly corresponds to TRBD1 (5 bases). With 6 bases removed from V and 1 base from J, the gap between germline ends came to 11 bases. The CDR3 has 14 residues. Germline CDR1 reads ENHRY; CDR2 reads SYGVKD.

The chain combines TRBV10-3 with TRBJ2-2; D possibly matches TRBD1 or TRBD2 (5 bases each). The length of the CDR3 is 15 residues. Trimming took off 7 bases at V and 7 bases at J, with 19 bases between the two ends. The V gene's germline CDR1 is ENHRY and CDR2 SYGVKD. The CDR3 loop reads CAINPSGTKNGELFF. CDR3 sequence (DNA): TGTGCCATCAATCCCTCCGGGACGAAAAACGGGGAGCTGTTTTTT.

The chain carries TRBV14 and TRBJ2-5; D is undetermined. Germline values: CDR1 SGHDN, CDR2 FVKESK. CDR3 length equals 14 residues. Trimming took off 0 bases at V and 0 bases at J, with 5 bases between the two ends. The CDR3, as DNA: TGTGCCAGCAGCCAAGACAGAGACCAAGAGACCCAGTACTTC. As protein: CASSQDRDQETQYF.

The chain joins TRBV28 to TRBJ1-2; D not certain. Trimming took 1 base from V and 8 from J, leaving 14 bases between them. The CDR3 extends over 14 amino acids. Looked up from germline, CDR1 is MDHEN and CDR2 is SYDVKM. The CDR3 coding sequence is TGTGCCAGCAGTTTATATGGCCCACCGGGGGGCTACACCTTC. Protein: CASSLYGPPGGYTF.

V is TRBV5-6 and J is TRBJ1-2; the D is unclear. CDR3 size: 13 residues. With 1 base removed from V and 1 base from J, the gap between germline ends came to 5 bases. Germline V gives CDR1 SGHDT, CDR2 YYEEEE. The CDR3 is CASSLKVNYGYTF. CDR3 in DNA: TGTGCCAGCAGCTTGAAGGTTAACTATGGCTACACCTTC.

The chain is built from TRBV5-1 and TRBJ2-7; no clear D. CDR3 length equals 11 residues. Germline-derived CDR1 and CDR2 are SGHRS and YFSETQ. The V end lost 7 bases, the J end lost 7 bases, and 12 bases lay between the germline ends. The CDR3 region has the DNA TGCGCCAGCGTGGATCAAGGGGAGCAGTACTTC. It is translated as CASVDQGEQYF.

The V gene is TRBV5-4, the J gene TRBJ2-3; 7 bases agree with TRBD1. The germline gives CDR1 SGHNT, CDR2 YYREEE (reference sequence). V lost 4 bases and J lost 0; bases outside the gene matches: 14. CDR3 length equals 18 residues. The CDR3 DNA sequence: TGTGCCAGCAGCCCCTGGTCAGGGGGACCCTCTAGCACAGATACGCAGTATTTT. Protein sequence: CASSPWSGGPSSTDTQYF.

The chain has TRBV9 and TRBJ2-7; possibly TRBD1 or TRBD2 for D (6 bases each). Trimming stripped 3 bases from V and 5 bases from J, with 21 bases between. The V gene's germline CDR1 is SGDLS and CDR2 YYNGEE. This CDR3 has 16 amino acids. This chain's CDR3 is CASSARGGTWHDEQYF. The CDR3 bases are TGTGCCAGCAGCGCGAGAGGGGGGACCTGGCACGACGAGCAGTACTTC.

CDR3: CASSLRTGTGSTDTQYF. The CDR3 nucleotides are TGTGCCAGCAGCTTAAGGACAGGGACGGGTAGCACAGATACGCAGTATTTT. The rearrangement joins TRBV11-2 to TRBJ2-3, with TRBD1 matching over 8 bases. This CDR3 contains 17 residues. After removal of 2 bases from V and 0 bases from J, the junction contained 7 bases not matched to a gene. Per the germline V gene, CDR1 is SGHAT and CDR2 is FQNNGV.

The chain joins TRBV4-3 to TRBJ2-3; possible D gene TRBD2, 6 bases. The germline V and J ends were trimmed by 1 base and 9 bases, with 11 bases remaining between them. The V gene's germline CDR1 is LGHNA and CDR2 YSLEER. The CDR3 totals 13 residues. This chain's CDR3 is CASSQGDGGTQYF. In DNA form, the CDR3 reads TGCGCCAGCAGCCAAGGGGACGGAGGGACGCAGTATTTT.

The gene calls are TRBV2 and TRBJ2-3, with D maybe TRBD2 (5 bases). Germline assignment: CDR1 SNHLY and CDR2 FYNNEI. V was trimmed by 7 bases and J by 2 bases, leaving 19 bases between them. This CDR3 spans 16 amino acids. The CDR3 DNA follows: TGTGCCAGCACGTTGAGGGCCCGGATGGTCACAGATACGCAGTATTTT. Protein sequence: CASTLRARMVTDTQYF. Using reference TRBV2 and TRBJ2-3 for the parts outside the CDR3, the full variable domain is EPEVTQTPSHQVTQMGQEVILRCVPISNHLYFYWYRQILGQKVEFLVSFYNNEISEKSEIFDDQFSVERPDGSNFTLKIRSTKLEDSAMYFCASTLRARMVTDTQYFGPGTRLTVL.

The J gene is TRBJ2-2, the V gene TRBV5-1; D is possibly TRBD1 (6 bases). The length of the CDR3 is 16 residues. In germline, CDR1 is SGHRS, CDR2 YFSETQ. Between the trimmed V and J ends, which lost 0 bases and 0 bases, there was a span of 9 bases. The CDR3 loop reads CASSLDGQSNTGELFF. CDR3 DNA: TGCGCCAGCAGCTTGGATGGACAGTCGAACACCGGGGAGCTGTTTTTT.

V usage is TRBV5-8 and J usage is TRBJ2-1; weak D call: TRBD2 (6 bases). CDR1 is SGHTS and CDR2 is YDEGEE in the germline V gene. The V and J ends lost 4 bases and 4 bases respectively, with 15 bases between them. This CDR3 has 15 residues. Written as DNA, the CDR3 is TGTGCCAGCAGCCTTCGCGTCGGGGGATACAATGAGCAGTTCTTC. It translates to CASSLRVGGYNEQFF. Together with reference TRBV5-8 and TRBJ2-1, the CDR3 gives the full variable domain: EAGVTQSPTHLIKTRGQQATLRCSPISGHTSVYWYQQALGLGLQFLLWYDEGEERNRGNFPPRFSGRQFPNYSSELNVNALELEDSALYLCASSLRVGGYNEQFFGPGTRLTVL.

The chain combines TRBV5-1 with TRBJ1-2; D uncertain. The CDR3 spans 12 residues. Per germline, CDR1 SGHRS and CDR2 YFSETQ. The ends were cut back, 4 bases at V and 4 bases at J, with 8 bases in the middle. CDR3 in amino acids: CASSAAAYGYTF. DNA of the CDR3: TGCGCCAGCAGCGCGGCAGCCTATGGCTACACCTTC.